A selection of T cell receptor beta chains follows, all from one sample in a study of T cells in Graves' hyperthyroidism and ophthalmopathy. TCRdb itself ran the multiplex PCR reads through MiXCR, one entry per CDR3 protein. The table records about 480,000 distinct CDR3 sequences, roughly 25% of them present only once. The source material was blood. The receptors derive from a woman aged 25 to 39 with Graves' ophthalmopathy. The CDR3 runs from the conserved cysteine through the conserved F or W. The D gene is left open where the match is weak. Clone size is given for some rows only: seen once, a few or many times, or a class if the clone is expanded.

>TRBV6-5|TRBD1|-|TRBJ1-2
CASRYRDRGWVTF
TGTGCCAGCAGGTACCGGGACAGGGGGTGGGTCACCTTC
>TRBV2|-|few|TRBJ1-1
CASLLGFTEAFF
TGTGCCAGCCTTCTGGGTTTCACTGAAGCTTTCTTT
>TRBV7-8|TRBD2|few|TRBJ2-7
CASSLPSTSGSRYEQYF
TGTGCCAGCAGCTTACCGTCAACTAGCGGGAGTAGGTACGAGCAGTACTTC
>TRBV6-5|-|many|TRBJ1-2
CASSYSKVLSQGYTF
TGTGCCAGCAGTTACTCGAAAGTTCTATCACAGGGCTACACCTTC
>TRBV4-3|TRBD1|many|TRBJ1-2
CASSQDHRGLPNYGYTF
TGCGCCAGCAGCCAAGATCACAGGGGGCTTCCTAACTATGGCTACACCTTC
>TRBV6-4|-|-|TRBJ2-2
CASSRLKEGTGELFF
TGTGCCAGCAGTCGATTAAAAGAGGGCACCGGGGAGCTGTTTTTT
>TRBV29-1|TRBD1|many|TRBJ2-7
CSVEDQVAGQGYEQYF
TGCAGCGTTGAAGACCAAGTGGCAGGACAGGGCTACGAGCAGTACTTC
>TRBV24-1|-|many|TRBJ2-5
CATSDPLDRRETQYF
TGTGCCACCAGTGATCCCCTCGACCGACGGGAGACCCAGTACTTC
>TRBV6-8|-|-|TRBJ1-2
CARSPGGGLGYTF
TGTGCCAGGTCGCCGGGGGGCGGATTAGGCTACACCTTC
>TRBV6-2/TRBV6-3|TRBD1|many|TRBJ1-1
CASSYSTTGVVGENTEAFF
TGTGCCAGCAGTTACTCGACGACAGGGGTAGTGGGGGAGAACACTGAAGCTTTCTTT
>TRBV20-1|-|-|TRBJ2-7
CSAPEGGRSSIGEQYF
TGCAGTGCGCCGGAGGGGGGGCGGTCCTCAATCGGCGAGCAGTACTTC
>TRBV12-3/TRBV12-4|-|once|TRBJ1-3
CASLTGLLRPSSGNTIYF
TGTGCCAGCTTAACGGGCCTGTTGAGGCCGAGCTCTGGAAACACCATATATTTT
>TRBV11-3|-|few|TRBJ2-7
CASSLTGHYEQYF
TGTGCCAGCAGCTTAACAGGACACTACGAGCAGTACTTC
>TRBV4-3|-|few|TRBJ1-2
CASSQEWSGFGGYTF
TGCGCCAGCAGCCAAGAGTGGTCCGGGTTCGGTGGCTACACCTTC
>TRBV20-1|TRBD1|many|TRBJ2-7
CSARFYRDRAYEQYF
TGCAGTGCTAGATTTTATCGGGACAGAGCCTACGAGCAGTACTTC
>TRBV6-4|TRBD2|few|TRBJ2-7
CASSDRSGGRSSYEQYF
TGTGCCAGCAGTGATCGTAGCGGGGGCCGGAGCTCATACGAGCAGTACTTC
>TRBV6-1|TRBD1|many|TRBJ1-1
CASSPRPTGDTEAFF
TGTGCCAGCAGTCCACGCCCAACAGGGGACACTGAAGCTTTCTTT
>TRBV15|TRBD1|-|TRBJ2-7
CATGRTGNSGYSYEQYF
TGTGCCACCGGCCGGACAGGCAACAGTGGGTACTCCTACGAGCAGTACTTC
>TRBV18|TRBD1|many|TRBJ2-7
CASSPQGARREQYF
TGTGCCAGCTCTCCGCAGGGGGCGCGGCGGGAGCAGTACTTC
>TRBV12-3/TRBV12-4|-|-|TRBJ2-6
CASTPELGRDSGANVLTF
TGTGCCAGCACTCCCGAGCTCGGACGGGACTCTGGGGCCAACGTCCTGACTTTC
>TRBV20-1|TRBD1|few|TRBJ1-2
CSVQGARGNYGYTF
TGCAGTGTACAGGGGGCGCGCGGTAACTATGGCTACACCTTC
>TRBV19|-|few|TRBJ1-1
CASSIDGSGANTEAFF
TGTGCCAGTAGTATAGACGGATCCGGGGCGAACACTGAAGCTTTCTTT
>TRBV4-1|-|-|TRBJ2-7
CASSQDHGRGYIEQYF
TGCGCCAGCAGCCAAGATCATGGGCGGGGATACATTGAGCAGTACTTC
>TRBV2|-|-|TRBJ1-1
CASSEVPVKGEAFF
TGTGCCAGCAGTGAAGTGCCCGTCAAGGGCGAAGCTTTCTTT
>TRBV10-3|-|many|TRBJ2-7
CAISESIASHSYEQYF
TGTGCCATCAGTGAGTCGATTGCCTCTCACTCCTACGAGCAGTACTTC
>TRBV7-2|TRBD1|-|TRBJ2-7
CASSSSPGQAYEQYF
TGTGCCAGCAGCTCCTCTCCGGGACAGGCCTACGAGCAGTACTTC
>TRBV28|-|-|TRBJ1-5
CASSLAGRYNQPQHF
TGTGCCAGCAGTTTAGCGGGCAGATACAATCAGCCCCAGCATTTT
>TRBV12-3/TRBV12-4|-|many|TRBJ1-2
CASSAGGNSYGYTF
TGTGCCAGCAGTGCAGGCGGCAACTCCTATGGCTACACCTTC
>TRBV9|TRBD1|-|TRBJ1-2
CASSGQGGVVDGYTF
TGTGCCAGCTCCGGACAGGGGGGAGTCGTAGATGGCTACACCTTC
>TRBV19|-|-|TRBJ2-2
CASSIAGGPLTGELFF
TGTGCCAGTAGTATAGCGGGGGGCCCTCTCACCGGGGAGCTGTTTTTT
>TRBV2|TRBD1|few|TRBJ1-2
CASSRDRGVNYGYTF
TGTGCCAGCAGTAGGGACAGGGGTGTCAACTATGGCTACACCTTC
>TRBV11-2|TRBD1|many|TRBJ2-5
CASSLAGDRGQETQYF
TGTGCCAGCAGCTTAGCCGGGGACAGGGGGCAAGAGACCCAGTACTTC
>TRBV6-1|-|many|TRBJ1-2
CASSARFSYGYTF
TGTGCCAGCAGTGCCAGGTTTTCCTATGGCTACACCTTC
>TRBV20-1|-|many|TRBJ2-7
CSARDTYEQYF
TGCAGTGCTAGGGACACCTACGAGCAGTACTTC
>TRBV20-1|-|many|TRBJ1-1
CSASRGGWTEAFF
TGCAGTGCTAGTAGAGGGGGGTGGACTGAAGCTTTCTTT
>TRBV2|-|once|TRBJ2-5
CASRASFQETQYF
TGTGCCAGCAGGGCTTCTTTCCAAGAGACCCAGTACTTC
>TRBV12-3/TRBV12-4|-|few|TRBJ2-7
CASSLAAQYEQYF
TGTGCCAGCAGTTTAGCCGCCCAGTACGAGCAGTACTTC
>TRBV3-1|-|-|TRBJ1-1
CASSLPNGNTEAFF
TGTGCCAGCAGCCTCCCCAATGGGAACACTGAAGCTTTCTTT
>TRBV30|-|few|TRBJ2-7
CAWSVSSYEQYF
TGTGCCTGGAGTGTCAGCTCCTACGAGCAGTACTTC
>TRBV10-3|-|few|TRBJ2-7
CAISESRGSSYEQYF
TGTGCCATCAGTGAGTCGAGGGGGTCCTCCTACGAGCAGTACTTC
>TRBV30|-|many|TRBJ1-2
CAWSTGGHGYTF
TGTGCCTGGAGTACGGGGGGACATGGCTACACCTTC
>TRBV28|TRBD1|many|TRBJ1-1
CASSTTGGLLNTEAFF
TGTGCCAGCAGTACGACAGGGGGCCTCTTGAACACTGAAGCTTTCTTT
>TRBV2|-|-|TRBJ2-7
CASSWTDPRNEQYF
TGTGCCAGCAGTTGGACAGATCCACGGAACGAGCAGTACTTC
>TRBV12-3/TRBV12-4|-|once|TRBJ1-1
CASSLGGRDTEAFF
TGTGCCAGCAGTTTGGGCGGGAGGGACACTGAAGCTTTCTTT
>TRBV15|-|-|TRBJ1-5
CATSRDGRVYQPQHF
TGTGCCACCAGCAGAGACGGTCGTGTCTATCAGCCCCAGCATTTT
>TRBV7-9|-|many|TRBJ2-7
CASSGGVRAVYEQYF
TGTGCCAGCAGCGGGGGAGTTAGGGCAGTTTACGAGCAGTACTTC
>TRBV12-5|-|many|TRBJ1-1
CASGQGLNTEAFF
TGTGCTAGTGGTCAGGGTCTGAACACTGAAGCTTTCTTT
>TRBV5-5|-|once|TRBJ2-7
CASSLQPGPYYEQYF
TGTGCCAGCAGCTTGCAACCGGGACCCTACTACGAGCAGTACTTC
>TRBV24-1|-|many|TRBJ1-5
CATSDPDGGRPQHF
TGTGCCACCAGTGATCCGGACGGGGGACGGCCCCAGCATTTT
>TRBV6-2/TRBV6-3|TRBD2|-|TRBJ2-5
CASSYEGLAAKSRRQETQYF
TGTGCCAGCAGTTACGAAGGGCTAGCGGCCAAATCCAGAAGGCAAGAGACCCAGTACTTC
>TRBV12-3/TRBV12-4|-|-|TRBJ2-1
CASSRRRASSYNEQFF
TGTGCCAGCAGCAGACGCAGGGCCAGCTCCTACAATGAGCAGTTCTTC
>TRBV3-1|-|-|TRBJ1-1
CASSQPGRTEAFF
TGTGCCAGCAGCCAACCGGGAAGGACTGAAGCTTTCTTT